Each of the 28 T cell receptor beta chains below was sequenced from the same sample in a study of blood T cell repertoires in COVID-19. Profiling relied on immunoSEQ multiplex PCR, and the TCRdb table lists in-frame clones only, not all of them. Of around 120,000 clones detected, 65% to 80% appear once; the ten largest clones hold around 5.9%. Sequenced: peripheral blood. The source is an older man with acute or convalescent COVID-19.

The sample holds a few counts of this clone. The chain couples TRBV5-1 to TRBJ2-3; 8 bases line up with TRBD2. The V segment lost 0 bases and the J segment 3 bases; nucleotides outside the gene matches: 6. Per germline, CDR1 SGHRS and CDR2 YFSETQ. The CDR3 covers 16 residues. For the CDR3, the DNA is TGCGCCAGCAGCTTGGAAGGCCGGGGGGGAACAGATACGCAGTATTTT. Its translation: CASSLEGRGGTDTQYF.

The chain employs TRBV5-1 and TRBJ2-1; possible D gene TRBD1, 6 bases. Looked up from germline, CDR1 is SGHRS and CDR2 is YFSETQ. This CDR3 comprises 14 residues. The V end was cut by 0 bases, the J end by 6 bases, with 10 bases between. This CDR3 is CASSLGGPGNEQFF. The CDR3 DNA reads TGCGCCAGCAGCTTGGGGGGGCCGGGCAATGAGCAGTTCTTC.

This clone was detected only a few times. This chain joins TRBV30 and TRBJ1-4; D gene unclear. From germline, CDR1 is GTSNPN and CDR2 SVGIG (reference sequence). Between the trimmed V and J ends, which lost 4 bases and 3 bases, there was a span of 9 bases. The CDR3 covers 13 residues. CDR3 sequence: CAWTTGSNEKLFF. The CDR3 DNA is TGTGCCTGGACGACGGGATCTAATGAAAAACTGTTTTTT.

The CDR3 is CASKSESQHYGYTF. CDR3 bases: TGTGCCAGCAAATCGGAGAGCCAACACTATGGCTACACCTTC. The rearrangement uses TRBV9 and TRBJ1-2; D is unresolved. Germline V gene lookup returns CDR1 SGDLS and CDR2 YYNGEE. The CDR3 loop spans 14 amino acids. Trimming removed 6 bases at V and 3 bases at J, with 15 bases between.

The chain uses TRBV12-5 and TRBJ2-5, with TRBD2 identical over 11 bases. The CDR3 has 15 amino acids. Germline V gene lookup returns CDR1 LGHNT and CDR2 FRNRAP. J lost 5 bases, V lost 2 bases, and 4 bases had no gene match. The CDR3 region is CASGLTSGGGETQYF. CDR3 nucleotides: TGTGCTAGTGGTTTGACTAGCGGGGGAGGGGAGACCCAGTACTTC.

CDR3 nucleotides: TGTGCCAGCAGCCGCGGAGTTTACAATGAGCAGTTCTTC. It is translated as CASSRGVYNEQFF. V is TRBV7-2 and J is TRBJ2-1; the D is unclear. Germline assignment: CDR1 SGHTA and CDR2 FQGNSA. The CDR3 runs 13 residues. V dropped 5 bases and J dropped 4 bases, with 9 bases sitting between them.

This chain uses TRBV5-6 with TRBJ2-7; no reliable D call. Looked up from germline, CDR1 is SGHDT and CDR2 is YYEEEE. Trimming removed 4 bases at V and 2 bases at J, with 13 bases between. The CDR3 consists of 14 residues. CDR3 amino acids: CASSPTAYTYEQYF. The DNA for the CDR3 is TGTGCCAGCAGCCCTACAGCCTATACCTACGAGCAGTACTTC.

The V gene is TRBV7-2, the J gene TRBJ1-6, with a possible D match to TRBD1 (6 bases). V gave up 5 bases and J gave up 5 bases, with 13 bases separating them. The CDR3 has 15 amino acids. Germline lookup yields CDR1 SGHTA and CDR2 FQGNSA. Written as DNA, the CDR3 is TGTGCCAGCAGCCCCAGTACAGGGAATAATTCACCCCTCCACTTT. This gives the protein CASSPSTGNNSPLHF.

The rearrangement links TRBV19 to TRBJ1-2, with a weak D call TRBD1 (5 bases). Germline loops: CDR1 LNHDA, CDR2 SQIVND (reference sequence). V gave up 6 bases and J gave up 5 bases, with 19 bases separating them. This CDR3 is built from 15 residues. CDR3 coding DNA: TGTGCCAGTAGCCTCGGCAACAGGCCGATGTATGGCTACACCTTC. The encoded protein is CASSLGNRPMYGYTF.

The rearrangement links TRBV19 to TRBJ2-7; maybe TRBD1 (6 bases). This CDR3 has 15 residues. The germline V and J ends were trimmed by 3 bases and 5 bases, with 17 bases remaining between them. Germline values: CDR1 LNHDA, CDR2 SQIVND (reference sequence). CDR3 DNA sequence: TGTGCCAGTAGTATCTACCCGACAGGTGTTCACGAGCAGTACTTC. Translating it yields CASSIYPTGVHEQYF.

V gene TRBV6-6 combines with J gene TRBJ1-4; D perhaps matches TRBD1 (6 bases). This CDR3 is built from 14 residues. Trimming took off 2 bases at V and 7 bases at J, with 11 bases between the two ends. Germline V gene sequence: CDR1 MNHNY, CDR2 SVGAGI (reference sequence). The CDR3 DNA sequence: TGTGCCAGCAGTTACGGGGGCGCGGGTGAAAAACTGTTTTTT. Translated: CASSYGGAGEKLFF.

The genes are TRBV30 and TRBJ1-5, with 10 nucleotides matching TRBD1. The CDR3 spans 15 residues. Trimming cost V 5 bases and J 0 bases; bases outside gene matches: 4. CDR1 and CDR2 (germline): GTSNPN, SVGIG (reference sequence). CDR3 amino acids: CAWSRDRGSNQPQHF. CDR3 bases: TGTGCCTGGTCCCGGGACAGGGGTAGCAATCAGCCCCAGCATTTT.

CDR3 sequence reads: CASSLGQPNTGELFF. The CDR3 DNA reads TGTGCCAGCAGTTTAGGGCAGCCTAACACCGGGGAGCTGTTTTTT. The V call is TRBV28, the J call TRBJ2-2; D gene uncertain. The V gene lost 2 bases and the J gene lost 2 bases, with 9 bases spanning the gap. CDR3 length: 15 residues. Germline loops: CDR1 MDHEN, CDR2 SYDVKM.

The chain links TRBV21-1 to TRBJ1-1; the table assigns TRBD1, which was not confirmed against the DNA. TRBV21-1 is described as a pseudogene. CDR3 size: 15 residues. The CDR3 DNA reads TGTGCCAGCAAGTCATCTTACAGGTCAGACACTGAAGCTTTCTTT. As protein: CASKSSYRSDTEAFF.

J is TRBJ1-4 and V is TRBV19; possibly TRBD1 for D (6 bases). The CDR3 has 17 amino acids. Germline CDR1 LNHDA, CDR2 SQIVND (reference sequence). With 5 bases removed from V and 0 bases from J, the gap between germline ends came to 16 bases. The CDR3 loop is CASSGGLGQPTNEKLFF. The CDR3 DNA sequence: TGTGCCAGTAGTGGAGGTCTTGGACAGCCAACTAATGAAAAACTGTTTTTT.

The rearrangement joins TRBV3-1 (or the pseudogene TRBV3-2) to TRBJ1-1; perhaps TRBD1 as D (5 bases). V lost 0 bases to trimming and J lost 4 bases, with 15 bases between them. The germline V gene encodes CDR1 LGHDT and CDR2 YNNKEL (reference sequence). CDR3 length: 16 residues. The CDR3 loop is CASSQDLRTPVTEAFF. The CDR3 coding sequence is TGTGCCAGCAGCCAAGATCTCCGGACACCCGTCACTGAAGCTTTCTTT.

The chain uses TRBV9 and TRBJ2-1, with a weak D call TRBD2 (5 bases). Per the germline V gene, CDR1 is SGDLS and CDR2 is YYNGEE. The CDR3 is 14 amino acids. Trimming took off 0 bases at V and 8 bases at J, with 12 bases between the two ends. The CDR3 loop is CASSVGSSVDEQFF. The CDR3 nucleotides read TGTGCCAGCAGCGTAGGGAGTAGCGTCGATGAGCAGTTCTTC.

This sequence joins TRBV19 and TRBJ2-1, with 10 bases that match TRBD2. Germline V lookup: CDR1 LNHDA, CDR2 SQIVND (reference sequence). The CDR3 runs to 15 residues. V gave up 4 bases and J gave up 6 bases; unmatched junction bases: 6. This CDR3 is CASSTEREGGNEQFF. CDR3 in DNA: TGTGCCAGTAGTACCGAGCGGGAGGGGGGCAATGAGCAGTTCTTC.

The rearrangement links TRBV18 to TRBJ2-7; perhaps TRBD1 as D (6 bases). V dropped 3 bases and J dropped 0 bases, with 12 bases sitting between them. The CDR3 covers 15 residues. The germline V gene has CDR1 KGHSH and CDR2 LQKENI. The CDR3 DNA reads TGTGCCAGCTCACCTTCCCGGGACAACTCCTACGAGCAGTACTTC. This encodes CASSPSRDNSYEQYF.

The chain combines TRBV6-5 with TRBJ1-6, with TRBD1 as a possible D gene (5 bases). V was cut by 6 bases and J by 9 bases, with 15 bases left in between. CDR1 is MNHEY, CDR2 SVGAGI, per germline. The CDR3 is 14 residues long. The CDR3 DNA reads TGTGCCAGCAGGATCAGGGATTTTGGTTCACCCCTCCACTTT. It is translated as CASRIRDFGSPLHF.

The genes are TRBV7-2 and TRBJ1-2; 7 bases are shared with TRBD1. After removal of 0 bases from V and 4 bases from J, the junction contained 2 bases not matched to a gene. The CDR3 totals 14 residues. Germline V lookup: CDR1 SGHTA, CDR2 FQGNSA. The CDR3: CASSLAGQTYGYTF. DNA for the CDR3: TGTGCCAGCAGCTTAGCGGGACAGACCTATGGCTACACCTTC.

This clone was counted ten times or more. The chain carries TRBV6-2 or TRBV6-3 and TRBJ2-7; D is possibly TRBD1 (6 bases). With 5 bases removed from V and 4 bases from J, the gap between germline ends came to 18 bases. The CDR3 contains 15 residues. Germline V CDR1 and CDR2: MNHEY, SVGEGT. The CDR3 region is CASSTVEAGAYEQYF. The CDR3 region has the DNA TGTGCCAGCAGTACGGTGGAGGCAGGGGCTTACGAGCAGTACTTC.

This clone was observed once. This rearrangement joins TRBV4-3 to TRBJ2-5, with TRBD1 identical over 9 bases. The germline V gene has CDR1 LGHNA and CDR2 YSLEER. The CDR3 sequence is 16 residues long. V was clipped by 0 bases and J by 5 bases; unmatched bases: 7. CDR3 DNA sequence: TGCGCCAGCAGCCAAGATCAGGGACAGGGAGGGGAGACCCAGTACTTC. This codes for CASSQDQGQGGETQYF.

The chain is built from TRBV30 and TRBJ1-1, with TRBD1 matching over 9 bases. Unmatched junction bases numbered 5, after V lost 0 bases and J lost 3 bases. The germline CDR1 and CDR2 sequences are GTSNPN and SVGIG (reference sequence). The CDR3 spans 15 residues. The CDR3 sequence: CAWSVPGQGYTEAFF. Written as DNA, the CDR3 is TGTGCCTGGAGTGTGCCGGGACAGGGATACACTGAAGCTTTCTTT. The full variable domain, rest sourced from reference TRBV30 and TRBJ1-1, is SQTIHQWPATLVQPVGSPLSLECTVEGTSNPNLYWYRQAAGRGLQLLFYSVGIGQISSEVPQNLSASRPQDRQFILSSKKLLLSDSGFYLCAWSVPGQGYTEAFFGQGTRLTVV.

This clone appeared once. The chain combines TRBV3-1 (or the pseudogene TRBV3-2) with TRBJ1-2; TRBD1 aligns across 9 bases. The CDR3 consists of 19 residues. The V and J ends lost 1 base and 2 bases, in that order; junction bases with no gene match: 14. Germline CDR1 and CDR2: LGHDT and YNNKEL (reference sequence). CDR3 DNA sequence: TGTGCCAGCAGCCAAGGAGGAGACCGGGACAGGGATAGAAACTATGGCTACACCTTC. Translated, it gives CASSQGGDRDRDRNYGYTF.

J is TRBJ2-3 and V is TRBV11-2, with 11 bases aligning to TRBD2. The CDR3 runs 19 residues. V shed 1 base, J shed 6 bases, and the junction held 15 bases outside the gene matches. Germline-derived CDR1 and CDR2 are SGHAT and FQNNGV. The chain's CDR3 is CASSLVSRLAGGSSDTQYF. The CDR3 bases are TGTGCCAGCAGCTTAGTCTCCCGTCTAGCGGGAGGAAGCTCGGATACGCAGTATTTT.

The J gene is TRBJ2-2, the V gene TRBV28; TRBD2 agrees at 9 bases. This CDR3 has 14 amino acids. The V and J ends lost 7 bases and 4 bases, in that order; junction bases with no gene match: 4. Germline V gene data show CDR1 as MDHEN and CDR2 as SYDVKM. The CDR3 DNA sequence: TGTGCCAGCATCGTAGCGGGAGTCACCGGGGAGCTGTTTTTT. It encodes CASIVAGVTGELFF.

The chain is built from TRBV12-3 or TRBV12-4 and TRBJ1-5, with no clear D. The CDR3 spans 13 residues. V was clipped by 7 bases and J by 6 bases, with 13 bases between them. DNA of the CDR3: TGTGCCAGCACCTCTCAACTTAGTCAGCCCCAGCATTTT. Translating gives CASTSQLSQPQHF.